This T cell receptor beta chain was recovered during a study of control samples from healthy donors and cancer patients. Here immunoSEQ multiplex PCR was the method, and the copy in TCRdb shows in-frame clones only, minus some. The sample shows under 65,000 clones, roughly nine tenths of them seen only once. CDR3 length: 14 amino acids. Germline V lookup: CDR1 KGHSH, CDR2 LQKENI. V gave up 4 bases and J gave up 4 bases, with 10 bases separating them. The chain combines TRBV18 with TRBJ1-4; D remains unclear. Sequencing was done on a sample of PBMCs. This sequence originates from a woman aged 50 to 60 with colorectal cancer. The CDR3 nucleotides are TGTGCCAGCTCACTGGGGAACGGTAATGAAAAACTGTTTTTT. Its translation: CASSLGNGNEKLFF.